This T cell receptor beta chain stems from a study of glioma-infiltrating T cells. General observations from the study: CDR3 overlap between tissue and blood was very small.

CDR3 length: 15 residues. V was cut by 3 bases and J by 10 bases, with 24 bases left in between. Germline assignment: CDR1 DFQATT and CDR2 SNEGSKA (reference sequence). At least ten counts were recorded for this clonotype. Its target is unknown. Amplification of TCR alpha and beta CDR3 regions from RNA used iRepertoire nested multiplex PCR. TCRdb ran MiXCR on the multiplex PCR reads and lists one entry per CDR3 protein. The table records approximately 190,000 distinct CDR3 sequences, over 30% of them present only once. V usage is TRBV20-1 and J usage is TRBJ1-1, with TRBD1 as a possible D gene (5 bases). Specimen: glioma tissue, nonneoplastic brain tissue, or PBMCs (not recorded which). The sequence was collected from a human donor with low-grade glioma or glioblastoma, undergoing nonglioma brain surgery, or in good health (not recorded which). CDR3 region: CSASSAGRAETPAFF. The CDR3 bases are TGCAGTGCTAGTTCGGCAGGGCGGGCTGAGACCCCAGCTTTCTTT.